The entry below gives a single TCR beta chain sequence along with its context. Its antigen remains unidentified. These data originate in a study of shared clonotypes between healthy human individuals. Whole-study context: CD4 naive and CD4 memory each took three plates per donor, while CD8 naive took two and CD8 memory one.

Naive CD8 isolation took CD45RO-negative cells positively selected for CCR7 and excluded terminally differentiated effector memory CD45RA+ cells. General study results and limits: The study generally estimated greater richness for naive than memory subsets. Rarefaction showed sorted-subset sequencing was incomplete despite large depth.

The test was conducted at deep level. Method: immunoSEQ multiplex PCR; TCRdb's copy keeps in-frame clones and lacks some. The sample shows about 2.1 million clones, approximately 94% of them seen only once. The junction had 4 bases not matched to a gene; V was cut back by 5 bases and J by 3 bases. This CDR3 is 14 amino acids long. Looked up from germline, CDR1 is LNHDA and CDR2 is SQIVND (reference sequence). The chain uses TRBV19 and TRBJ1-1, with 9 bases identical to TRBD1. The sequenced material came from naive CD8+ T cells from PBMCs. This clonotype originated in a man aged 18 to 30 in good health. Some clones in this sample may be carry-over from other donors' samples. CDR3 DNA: TGTGCCAGTAGTGTCCGGACAGGGGACACTGAAGCTTTCTTT. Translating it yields CASSVRTGDTEAFF.